These 23 T cell receptor beta chains came from one sample sequenced in a study of beta chain features in type 1 diabetes. Of the isolated RNA, all was reverse transcribed, and so the sequenced material was expressed TCRB transcripts. Libraries were prepared by immunoSEQ multiplex PCR; TCRdb keeps only in-frame clonotypes and omits some of them. The sample holds 400,000 to 500,000 clones; about 15% are singletons and the top ten take around 0.039%. The sequenced material came from naive CD4+ T cells from blood. The receptor set was obtained from a man between 25 and 39 years old in good health.

This clone occurred a few times. The CDR3 DNA is TGCGCCAGCAGTGAGGCTCAGGGAGTTCGTTCACCCCTCCACTTT. It is translated as CASSEAQGVRSPLHF. The chain carries TRBV10-2 and TRBJ1-6, with a possible D match to TRBD1 (5 bases). CDR1 WSHSY and CDR2 SAAADI come from the germline V gene. The ends were cut back, 2 bases at V and 9 bases at J, with 14 bases in the middle. The length of the CDR3 is 15 residues.

The V and J genes are TRBV19 and TRBJ1-2; D is possibly TRBD1 (6 bases). CDR1 is LNHDA and CDR2 is SQIVND in the germline V gene (reference sequence). V was pared by 2 bases and J by 3 bases, with 10 bases between. The CDR3 runs to 14 residues. The CDR3 nucleotides read TGTGCCAGTAGTATATCACAGGGCGACTATGGCTACACCTTC. It translates to CASSISQGDYGYTF.

CDR3: CSVLDRGRLNEQFF. The CDR3 bases are TGCAGCGTTCTGGACAGGGGGCGACTCAATGAGCAGTTCTTC. This chain links TRBV29-1 with TRBJ2-1; 11 positions match TRBD1. The germline CDR1 and CDR2 sequences are SQVTM and ANQGSEA. The CDR3 consists of 14 residues. Losses at the gene ends were 5 bases for V and 6 bases for J; bases not matched to a gene: 6.

As for this clone: This clone may be a read error of a much larger clone one base away. The sample holds other DNA sequences that translate to the same CDR3. This chain uses TRBV19 with TRBJ2-1, with D hard to call. Germline CDR1 and CDR2: LNHDA and SQIVND (reference sequence). The V end was cut by 9 bases, the J end by 0 bases, with 3 bases between. The CDR3 covers 11 residues. CDR3 nucleotides: TGTGCCAGCAGCTCCTACAATGAGCAGTTCTTC. Protein sequence: CASSSYNEQFF.

The chain employs TRBV10-2 and TRBJ2-4; 8 bases fit TRBD1. J was trimmed by 0 bases and V by 6 bases; bases with no gene match: 7. Looked up from germline, CDR1 is WSHSY and CDR2 is SAAADI. The CDR3 length is 16 residues. CDR3 amino acids: CASSEIQGVAKNIQYF. CDR3 nucleotide sequence: TGCGCCAGCAGCGAGATACAGGGGGTAGCCAAAAACATTCAGTACTTC.

This clone was counted a few times. V usage is TRBV5-1 and J usage is TRBJ2-5; TRBD1 matches at 7 bases. Germline values: CDR1 SGHRS, CDR2 YFSETQ. Trimming removed 5 bases from V and 3 bases from J; junction bases left unmatched: 10. This CDR3 has 15 amino acids. For the CDR3, the DNA is TGCGCCAGCAGTAATCGGGGACAGAGAGAAGAGACCCAGTACTTC. This codes for CASSNRGQREETQYF.

The rearrangement links TRBV6-5 to TRBJ1-4; D possibly corresponds to TRBD1 (6 bases). Trimming took off 2 bases at V and 0 bases at J, with 10 bases between the two ends. The CDR3 is 16 amino acids. Germline lookup yields CDR1 MNHEY and CDR2 SVGAGI. CDR3 DNA: TGTGCCAGCAGTTACGCCTCAGGGGCAACTAATGAAAAACTGTTTTTT. Its translation: CASSYASGATNEKLFF.

V usage is TRBV4-3 and J usage is TRBJ2-3; D is uncertain. Trimming removed 0 bases from V and 6 bases from J, with 4 bases in between. In germline, CDR1 is LGHNA, CDR2 YSLEER. The CDR3 is made up of 12 amino acids. CDR3 sequence reads: CASSQERDTQYF. The CDR3 nucleotides are TGCGCCAGCAGCCAAGAACGGGATACGCAGTATTTT.

A few counts support this clone. This sequence joins TRBV10-3 and TRBJ2-3, with 8 positions matching TRBD1. The CDR3 loop spans 14 amino acids. Losses at the gene ends were 8 bases for V and 2 bases for J; bases not matched to a gene: 6. CDR1 and CDR2 (germline): ENHRY, SYGVKD. The CDR3 nucleotides are TGTGCCATCGGACAGGGATCCAACACAGATACGCAGTATTTT. It is translated as CAIGQGSNTDTQYF.

V and J are TRBV28 and TRBJ2-7; 8 nucleotides align to TRBD1. V was pared by 6 bases and J by 1 base, with 5 bases of the junction left unmatched. Germline-derived CDR1 and CDR2 are MDHEN and SYDVKM. The CDR3 spans 14 residues. In DNA, the CDR3 is TGTGCCAGCAGCCCTGACAGGGGTTCCTACGAGCAGTACGTC. Translation gives CASSPDRGSYEQYV.

This clone has a handful of counts. The V call is TRBV19, the J call TRBJ2-7, with no clear D. V was cut by 0 bases and J by 0 bases, with 12 bases left in between. The germline V gene encodes CDR1 LNHDA and CDR2 SQIVND (reference sequence). The CDR3 sequence is 16 residues long. In DNA form, the CDR3 reads TGTGCCAGTAGTATAGATGGGCGGCGGAGCTCCTACGAGCAGTACTTC. It codes for CASSIDGRRSSYEQYF.

This chain uses TRBV5-1 with TRBJ1-1; D may be TRBD1 (6 bases). In germline, CDR1 is SGHRS, CDR2 YFSETQ. The CDR3 has 15 amino acids. Trimming cost V 5 bases and J 1 base, with 15 bases left between them. In nucleotides, the CDR3 is TGCGCCAGCAGGGAGACGACAGGACCGAACACTGAAGCTTTCTTT. Protein product: CASRETTGPNTEAFF.

Comment on this clone: One end of the junction varies from germline; a read error may be responsible. The chain recombines TRBV13 with TRBJ2-4; 7 bases agree with TRBD2. CDR3 length: 13 residues. Germline V gene lookup returns CDR1 PRHDT and CDR2 FYEKMQ (reference sequence). CDR3 sequence reads: CASSPPRGSIQYF. DNA of the CDR3: TGTGCAAGCAGCCCACCGCGGGGGAGCATTCAGTACTTC.

This clone was recorded a few times. The chain uses TRBV6-8 and TRBJ2-5; D remains ambiguous. The CDR3 totals 14 residues. CDR1 is MNHGY, CDR2 SAAAGT, per germline. Trimming removed 6 bases from V and 4 bases from J, with 15 bases in between. The CDR3 DNA sequence: TGTGCCAGCAGACCACAGAGGAAGGGAGAGACCCAGTACTTC. Its translation is CASRPQRKGETQYF.

The J gene is TRBJ2-1, the V gene TRBV5-1, with unresolved D. Trimming shortened V by 3 bases and J by 3 bases, and 10 bases separated the two germline ends. This CDR3 region has 14 residues. Germline CDR1 is SGHRS and CDR2 is YFSETQ. CDR3 nucleotide sequence: TGCGCCAGCAGCTCCTCCGACTTCTACAATGAGCAGTTCTTC. It translates to CASSSSDFYNEQFF.

The chain recombines TRBV5-1 with TRBJ2-2; possibly TRBD1 for D (6 bases). This CDR3 region has 16 residues. Germline CDR1 is SGHRS and CDR2 is YFSETQ. V dropped 5 bases and J dropped 4 bases, with 18 bases sitting between them. CDR3 residues: CASRKATGTSTGELFF. DNA of the CDR3: TGCGCCAGCAGAAAAGCGACAGGAACGAGCACCGGGGAGCTGTTTTTT.

The CDR3: CASSLDAASSGNTIYF. The CDR3 DNA is TGTGCCAGCAGCTTAGATGCAGCCTCCTCTGGAAACACCATATATTTT. The chain carries TRBV7-6 and TRBJ1-3; D is unclear. Germline loops: CDR1 SGHVS, CDR2 FNYEAQ. Trimming cost V 1 base and J 0 bases, with 10 bases left between them. The CDR3 consists of 16 residues.

This sequence joins TRBV27 and TRBJ2-1, with a weak D call TRBD2 (6 bases). Germline V lookup: CDR1 MNHEY, CDR2 SMNVEV (reference sequence). The CDR3 is 16 residues long. The V and J ends lost 5 bases and 6 bases respectively, with 20 bases between them. The CDR3 reads CASSPRRGTVRNEQFF. CDR3 coding DNA: TGTGCCAGCAGTCCCCGGCGGGGTACAGTTCGCAATGAGCAGTTCTTC.

CDR3: CASSQEGPIVPRRSSYNEQFF. The CDR3 DNA reads TGTGCCAGCAGCCAAGAGGGCCCGATAGTACCACGTAGGAGCTCCTACAATGAGCAGTTCTTC. The V and J genes are TRBV14 and TRBJ2-1; D remains unclear. This CDR3 is built from 21 residues. V lost 0 bases and J lost 0, with 24 bases in between. Germline V gene data show CDR1 as SGHDN and CDR2 as FVKESK.

The chain is built from TRBV6-1 and TRBJ1-5, with unresolved D. Between the trimmed V and J ends, which lost 2 bases and 6 bases, there was a span of 8 bases. This CDR3 comprises 13 residues. CDR1 is MNHNS and CDR2 is SASEGT in the germline V gene. For the CDR3, the DNA is TGTGCCAGCAGTGAAATGATGCGTCAGCCCCAGCATTTT. This encodes CASSEMMRQPQHF.

This clone was counted ten times or more. Other DNA sequences of this sample code for an identical CDR3. CDR3 amino acids: CASSPSETQYF. The DNA for the CDR3 is TGTGCCAGCAGCCCGTCCGAGACCCAGTACTTC. This chain links TRBV7-9 with TRBJ2-5; no definite D call. Germline CDR1 is SEHNR and CDR2 is FQNEAQ (reference sequence). V dropped 5 bases and J dropped 5 bases, with 6 bases sitting between them. The CDR3 is made up of 11 amino acids.

The genes are TRBV28 and TRBJ1-3; D remains ambiguous. CDR1 is MDHEN, CDR2 SYDVKM, per germline. The CDR3 has 10 residues. V was trimmed by 11 bases and J by 1 base, leaving 3 bases between them. CDR3 DNA: TGTGCCTCGTCTGGAAACACCATATATTTT. Translating gives CASSGNTIYF.

This clone showed up many times. This chain joins TRBV7-2 and TRBJ2-1; 12 bases are shared with TRBD2. CDR3 length: 15 residues. V shed 5 bases and J 8 bases; nucleotides not matched to a gene: 7. CDR1 and CDR2 (germline): SGHTA, FQGNSA. The CDR3 spells CASSAGLAGLYEQFF. CDR3 bases: TGTGCCAGCAGCGCTGGACTAGCGGGATTATATGAGCAGTTCTTC.